Each of the 2 T cell receptor beta chains below was sequenced from the same sample in a study of early T cells in non-severe SARS-CoV-2 infection. TCRdb passed the 5' RACE reads through MiXCR, listing each CDR3 protein once. The sample holds tens of thousands of distinct CDR3 sequences; around 6.5% are singletons and the top ten take roughly 6.9%. This material consisted of whole blood, taken at baseline. The source of these receptors is an adult who was a healthcare worker with PCR-confirmed SARS-CoV-2 infection or an uninfected control (not recorded which).

At least ten counts were recorded for this clonotype. The chain employs TRBV5-1 and TRBJ2-3, with D perhaps TRBD1 (6 bases). The CDR3 spans 14 residues. The germline CDR1 and CDR2 sequences are SGHRS and YFSETQ. Trimming left V 4 bases short and J 2 bases short, with 11 bases between. CDR3 bases: TGCGCCAGCAGCCAGGGGTTCGTCACAGATACGCAGTATTTT. This codes for CASSQGFVTDTQYF.

This clonotype was picked up many times. This chain joins TRBV5-6 and TRBJ2-2; D call uncertain. The CDR3 spans 13 residues. Germline loops: CDR1 SGHDT, CDR2 YYEEEE. Trimming removed 1 base at V and 4 bases at J, with 5 bases between. CDR3 coding DNA: TGTGCCAGCAGCTTGTTTGCCACCGGGGAGCTGTTTTTT. Amino acid sequence: CASSLFATGELFF. Supplemented by reference TRBV5-6 and TRBJ2-2, the full variable domain reads DAGVTQSPTHLIKTRGQQVTLRCSPKSGHDTVSWYQQALGQGPQFIFQYYEEEERQRGNFPDRFSGHQFPNYSSELNVNALLLGDSALYLCASSLFATGELFFGEGSRLTVL.